This TCR beta chain comes out of a study of cytotoxic CD8 clonotypes in ibrutinib-treated CLL. About the study: When averaged across all of the samples, the counts came to some 250,000 productive templates and 94,082 productive rearrangements.

Regarding this clone: As yet, its antigen is unknown.

Deep sequencing aimed at 1 in 200,000 to 1 in 1 million T cells' resolution. The protocol was immunoSEQ multiplex PCR, while the TCRdb copy is restricted to in-frame clones and leaves out a portion. Among around 42,000 clones listed, approximately 65% were seen once. Findings of the study overall: Clonality rose at ibrutinib response, held steady in sustained remission, and fell toward baseline at progression. Exceeding age-matched healthy donors, baseline clonality also tracked the counts of circulating CD8+ T cells.

The sequence was collected from a human donor with chronic lymphocytic leukemia. Sequences were derived from PBMCs, sampled after 24 months of ibrutinib treatment.

The CDR3 DNA sequence: TGTGCCAGCAGCCTACTAGCGGGAGTCTACAATGAGCAGTTCTTC. It translates to CASSLLAGVYNEQFF. The genes are TRBV6-5 and TRBJ2-1, with TRBD2 matching 11 bases. The V gene's germline CDR1 is MNHEY and CDR2 SVGAGI. V shed 6 bases and J 3 bases; nucleotides not matched to a gene: 4. This CDR3 has 15 amino acids.